The T cell receptor (beta chain) described here comes from a study of regulatory T cells in long-lasting Graves disease. Broader study findings: Persistent patients shared more public clonotypes (around 2,500) than new patients (about 930).

The CDR3 runs 16 residues. J was trimmed by 0 bases and V by 0 bases; bases with no gene match: 2. CDR1 SGHTS and CDR2 YDEGEE come from the germline V gene. Concerning this clonotype: Its antigen remains unidentified.

Time point here: persistent/refractory GD, antithyroid drugs over 5 years with positive TRAb. Making the TCR library involved RNA that had been extracted from PBMCs. With iRepertoire HTBI primers and Arm-PCR of CDR3 regions, TCR beta libraries were built. TCRdb redid the calling of the multiplex PCR reads with MiXCR, one entry per CDR3 protein. The data hold over 350,000 distinct CDR3 sequences, with 20% observed a single time. The receptor was isolated from a female donor with Graves disease. The starting material was peripheral blood mononuclear cells (PBMCs), obtained when the disease was refractory, from a patient treated with antithyroid drugs. The genes are TRBV5-8 and TRBJ1-5; the match to TRBD1 covers 8 bases. Here the CDR3 DNA reads TGTGCCAGCAGCTTGGGGGACAGGTATAGCAATCAGCCCCAGCATTTT. This sequence encodes CASSLGDRYSNQPQHF.